These 32 T cell receptor beta chains were all obtained from the same sample, sequenced in a study of regulatory T cells in long-lasting Graves disease. Time point specified: newly diagnosed GD, antithyroid drugs for less than 3 months. RNA extracted from PBMCs served as the sequencing template. Arm-PCR of CDR3 regions and iRepertoire HTBI primers were the basis on which TCR beta libraries were built. TCRdb passed the multiplex PCR reads through MiXCR, listing each CDR3 protein once. This table has over 300,000 distinct CDR3 sequences, 15% to 17% appearing once. Material: peripheral blood mononuclear cells (PBMCs), obtained at new diagnosis, from a patient treated with antithyroid drugs. These TCRs come from a female donor with Graves disease.

This clonotype was counted between two and nine times. The chain carries TRBV30 and TRBJ1-4, with D hard to call. The V end lost 4 bases, the J end lost 10 bases, and 16 bases lay between the germline ends. The CDR3 has 13 residues. Germline assignment: CDR1 GTSNPN and CDR2 SVGIG (reference sequence). The CDR3 here is CAWTGKSLGKLFF. The CDR3 DNA reads as TGTGCCTGGACCGGGAAATCCCTGGGAAAACTGTTTTTT.

This clonotype was observed at least ten times. The V call is TRBV5-4, the J call TRBJ1-2; 8 bases agree with TRBD1. Germline-derived CDR1 and CDR2 are SGHNT and YYREEE (reference sequence). This CDR3 region has 13 residues. V was clipped by 3 bases and J by 6 bases; unmatched bases: 4. DNA of the CDR3: TGTGCCAGCAGCTGGGTGGACAGGGATGGCTACACCTTC. Residues: CASSWVDRDGYTF.

Notes on this clonotype: A much larger clone sits a single nucleotide away, making a read error possible. CDR3 nucleotides: TGTGCCAGTAGTATGGATGACAGGAACACCGGGGAGCTGTTTTTT. The encoded protein is CASSMDDRNTGELFF. The chain employs TRBV19 and TRBJ2-2, with TRBD1 as a possible D gene (5 bases). Germline V gives CDR1 LNHDA, CDR2 SQIVND (reference sequence). The CDR3 covers 15 residues. With 3 bases removed from V and 1 base from J, the gap between germline ends came to 9 bases.

This clonotype was seen many times. The V call is TRBV5-6, the J call TRBJ1-1; D is undetermined. The CDR3 covers 13 residues. Germline V lookup: CDR1 SGHDT, CDR2 YYEEEE. Trimming removed 2 bases from V and 1 base from J, with 6 bases in between. DNA for the CDR3: TGTGCCAGCAGCTTCCCGACGAACACTGAAGCTTTCTTT. Translation: CASSFPTNTEAFF.

This clonotype was observed a handful of times. This chain joins TRBV6-1 and TRBJ1-1, with 7 bases identical to TRBD1. The CDR3 sequence is 14 residues long. Losses at the gene ends were 8 bases for V and 1 base for J; bases not matched to a gene: 7. Germline V CDR1 and CDR2: MNHNS, SASEGT. Written as DNA, the CDR3 is TGTGCCAGCCAGATAAACAGGGGGAACACTGAAGCTTTCTTT. Protein sequence: CASQINRGNTEAFF.

J is TRBJ2-7 and V is TRBV6-1; D call uncertain. Germline V gene sequence: CDR1 MNHNS, CDR2 SASEGT. The CDR3 consists of 12 residues. V lost 10 bases and J lost 4, with 14 bases in between. The CDR3 bases are TGTGCCATTGGGAAGGCCTATTACGAGCAGTACTTC. Amino acids: CAIGKAYYEQYF.

This clonotype was picked up many times. The chain carries TRBV6-5 and TRBJ2-1; 10 nucleotides agree with TRBD2. The junction had 3 bases not matched to a gene; V was cut back by 2 bases and J by 5 bases. The CDR3 is 15 residues long. The germline CDR1 and CDR2 sequences are MNHEY and SVGAGI. Here the CDR3 reads CASSYILAGDNEQFF. In DNA, the CDR3 is TGTGCCAGCAGTTACATCCTAGCGGGAGACAATGAGCAGTTCTTC.

J is TRBJ1-6 and V is TRBV3-1; 10 nucleotides align to TRBD1. Germline V gene lookup returns CDR1 LGHDT and CDR2 YNNKEL (reference sequence). This CDR3 is built from 14 residues. V trimming: 4 bases; J trimming: 8 bases; junction bases outside the gene matches: 2. The CDR3 loop reads CASSPGTGDSPLHF. The DNA for the CDR3 is TGTGCCAGCAGCCCTGGGACAGGGGATTCACCCCTCCACTTT.

This clonotype was detected many times. A junction boundary mismatches the germline segment, possibly from a read error. The V call is TRBV28, the J call TRBJ1-1; no firm D call. In germline, CDR1 is MDHEN, CDR2 SYDVKM. This CDR3 has 14 amino acids. In DNA, the CDR3 is TGTGCCGGCAGTTTTGGGGTTTTGGGCACTGAAGCTTTCTTT. This codes for CAGSFGVLGTEAFF.

This rearrangement joins TRBV27 to TRBJ2-3, with unresolved D. The CDR3 consists of 20 residues. Trimming left V 2 bases short and J 2 bases short, with 26 bases between. Per the germline V gene, CDR1 is MNHEY and CDR2 is SMNVEV (reference sequence). The CDR3 here is CASSLDYWGRAERNTDTQYF. CDR3 nucleotides: TGTGCCAGCAGTTTAGATTATTGGGGAAGGGCAGAACGTAACACAGATACGCAGTATTTT.

The CDR3 DNA reads as TGTGCCAGCAGCGTAGATGAGACAGGGGGCTATGGCTACACCTTC. It is translated as CASSVDETGGYGYTF. V and J are TRBV9 and TRBJ1-2; TRBD1 matches at 9 bases. CDR1 and CDR2 (germline): SGDLS, YYNGEE. The CDR3 extends over 15 amino acids. J lost 4 bases, V lost 0 bases, and 4 bases had no gene match.

This clonotype came up many times. V usage is TRBV10-3 and J usage is TRBJ1-2, with 7 positions matching TRBD1. This CDR3 has 12 residues. The ends lost 4 bases at V and 7 bases at J; junction bases unmatched: 3. CDR1 and CDR2 from the germline V gene are ENHRY and SYGVKD. The CDR3 loop reads CAISGQGGGYTF. The CDR3 bases are TGTGCCATCAGTGGACAGGGAGGTGGCTACACCTTC.

This clonotype was counted ten times or more. This sequence joins TRBV7-3 and TRBJ2-1, with TRBD2 matching 12 bases. From germline, CDR1 is SGHTA and CDR2 FQGTGA. The CDR3 extends over 17 amino acids. V lost 5 bases, J lost 8 bases, and 13 bases stayed unmatched. The CDR3 DNA reads as TGTGCCAGCAGCCTGACTAGCGGGAGTATTCTACGCGATGAGCAGTTCTTC. Protein product: CASSLTSGSILRDEQFF.

This chain links TRBV20-1 with TRBJ2-3; D possibly corresponds to TRBD2 (5 bases). Deletions cut 8 bases from V and 2 bases from J, with 26 bases between. This CDR3 comprises 17 residues. From germline, CDR1 is DFQATT and CDR2 SNEGSKA (reference sequence). The CDR3 bases are TGCAGTCCCCGACCGGGCGCGGCAGCGGAAATCACAGATACGCAGTATTTT. Protein sequence: CSPRPGAAAEITDTQYF.

This clonotype was found many times. One junction end does not reproduce the germline sequence, and a read error may be involved. The J gene is TRBJ1-1, the V gene TRBV7-9, with a tentative D call TRBD1 (6 bases). There are 15 residues in the CDR3. The V gene's germline CDR1 is SEHNR and CDR2 FQNEAQ (reference sequence). The CDR3 DNA sequence: TGCGCCAGCAGCTTACGGACAGTTAAGAACACTGAAGCTTTCTTT. This codes for CASSLRTVKNTEAFF.

A few counts support this clonotype. The chain links TRBV25-1 to TRBJ2-5; D ambiguous. V was clipped by 2 bases and J by 5 bases, with 15 bases between them. CDR3 length: 15 amino acids. Germline V gene lookup returns CDR1 MGHDK and CDR2 SYGVNS. As DNA, the CDR3 is TGTGCCAGCAGTGAAAAGCCCCCGGCGTTGGAGACCCAGTACTTC. This sequence encodes CASSEKPPALETQYF.

This clonotype was detected many times. The chain is built from TRBV6-1 and TRBJ1-2; D not resolved. Looked up from germline, CDR1 is MNHNS and CDR2 is SASEGT. Trimming left V 4 bases short and J 6 bases short, with 9 bases between. CDR3 length: 12 residues. Written as DNA, the CDR3 is TGTGCCAGCAGTGGTCTGGGTGATGGCTACACCTTC. Amino acid sequence: CASSGLGDGYTF.

This clonotype was recorded at least ten times. The chain recombines TRBV20-1 with TRBJ2-7; 12 nucleotides line up with TRBD2. CDR3 length: 15 amino acids. J gave up 5 bases and V 3 bases, and 8 bases lay outside the gene matches. The germline V gene encodes CDR1 DFQATT and CDR2 SNEGSKA (reference sequence). The CDR3, as DNA: TGCAGTGCTAGCCTACTAGCGGGAGGAGGCAACGAGCAGTACTTC. Its protein product is CSASLLAGGGNEQYF.

This clonotype has a count of ten or more. The rearrangement links TRBV30 to TRBJ1-2; maybe TRBD1 (6 bases). V was trimmed by 5 bases and J by 7 bases, leaving 14 bases between them. The germline V gene encodes CDR1 GTSNPN and CDR2 SVGIG (reference sequence). This CDR3 spans 12 amino acids. The CDR3 reads CAWERRGTGYTF. The CDR3 nucleotides are TGTGCCTGGGAACGCAGGGGAACTGGCTACACCTTC.

This clonotype was counted many times. The gene calls are TRBV7-2 and TRBJ2-5, with D perhaps TRBD2 (6 bases). CDR3 length equals 15 residues. CDR1 SGHTA and CDR2 FQGNSA come from the germline V gene. Trimming removed 1 base at V and 6 bases at J, with 15 bases between. The CDR3 reads CASSLETSLLKTQYF. The CDR3 coding sequence is TGTGCCAGCAGCTTAGAAACTAGCTTATTGAAGACCCAGTACTTC.

The chain has TRBV12-3 or TRBV12-4 and TRBJ1-5; TRBD1 aligns across 9 bases. The CDR3 has 15 residues. The J segment lost 6 bases and the V segment lost 6 bases, leaving 9 bases of the junction unmatched. Here the CDR3 reads CASRGQGGGGQPQHF. The CDR3 DNA sequence: TGTGCCAGCAGGGGACAGGGTGGTGGGGGTCAGCCCCAGCATTTT.

The rearrangement uses TRBV28 and TRBJ2-1; TRBD2 aligns across 12 bases. The V gene's germline CDR1 is MDHEN and CDR2 SYDVKM. The CDR3 length is 17 residues. The ends lost 1 base at V and 2 bases at J; junction bases unmatched: 3. The CDR3 reads CASSLSGLAGTYNEQFF. CDR3 nucleotides: TGTGCCAGCAGTTTATCCGGACTAGCGGGAACCTACAATGAGCAGTTCTTC.

This clonotype was detected ten times or more. The chain combines TRBV12-3 or TRBV12-4 with TRBJ2-6; no definite D call. This CDR3 region has 17 residues. V was trimmed by 7 bases and J by 0 bases, leaving 16 bases between them. CDR3 sequence reads: CASTPTVRLSGANVLTF. The CDR3 DNA is TGTGCCAGCACCCCGACCGTCCGCCTCTCTGGGGCCAACGTCCTGACTTTC.

This clonotype was recorded at least ten times. CDR3 bases: TGTGCCAGCAGCTTATTTTCTAGTTATGAGCAGTTCTTC. Translating it yields CASSLFSSYEQFF. The gene calls are TRBV5-4 and TRBJ2-1; D uncertain. The V end lost 2 bases, the J end lost 8 bases, and 11 bases lay between the germline ends. The CDR3 loop spans 13 amino acids. Germline CDR1 SGHNT, CDR2 YYREEE (reference sequence). The whole variable domain, filled in from reference TRBV5-4 and TRBJ2-1, reads ETGVTQSPTHLIKTRGQQVTLRCSSQSGHNTVSWYQQALGQGPQFIFQYYREEENGRGNFPPRFSGLQFPNYSSELNVNALELDDSALYLCASSLFSSYEQFFGPGTRLTVL.

Only a few counts were recorded for this clonotype. The chain has TRBV4-1 and TRBJ2-3; 10 bases are a match to TRBD2. Trimming took 1 base from V and 6 from J; bases not matched to a gene: 7. Germline CDR1 MGHRA, CDR2 YSYEKL. The CDR3 is 16 residues long. CDR3 loop: CASSQVKAGGLDTQYF. CDR3 bases: TGCGCCAGCAGCCAAGTCAAAGCGGGGGGGCTCGATACGCAGTATTTT.

In its sample, this clonotype was seen many times. This chain links TRBV5-1 with TRBJ2-1; possibly TRBD2 for D (6 bases). The CDR3 sequence is 13 residues long. CDR1 is SGHRS and CDR2 is YFSETQ in the germline V gene. V dropped 6 bases and J dropped 5 bases, with 12 bases sitting between them. This CDR3 is CASMGTEDNEQFF. DNA for the CDR3: TGCGCCAGCATGGGGACTGAGGACAATGAGCAGTTCTTC.

Details on this clonotype: This may stem from a read error, because a much larger clone lies one nucleotide away. V and J are TRBV5-8 and TRBJ2-7; possible D gene TRBD1, 7 bases. The V gene's germline CDR1 is SGHTS and CDR2 YDEGEE. This CDR3 is 15 amino acids long. CDR3 in amino acids: CASSYPEGAAYEQDF. CDR3 in DNA: TGTGCCAGCAGCTATCCGGAGGGGGCGGCCTACGAGCAGGACTTC.

This clonotype showed up just a few times. This may be a read error: a much more frequent sequence differs by one nucleotide. The chain combines TRBV5-1 with TRBJ1-1; the D gene is possibly TRBD1 (6 bases). The CDR3 has 14 residues. Germline CDR1 and CDR2: SGHRS and YFSETQ. The DNA of the CDR3 is TGCGCCAGCAGCACCTGGACAGCGAACACTGGAGCTTTCTTT. Translating it yields CASSTWTANTGAFF.

In this sample, this clonotype turned up many times. The chain uses TRBV20-1 and TRBJ2-1, with D hard to call. The V gene's germline CDR1 is DFQATT and CDR2 SNEGSKA (reference sequence). Trimming removed 3 bases at V and 9 bases at J, with 9 bases between. The CDR3 consists of 11 residues. In DNA form, the CDR3 reads TGCAGTGCTAGGTGGTTGAGTGAGCAGTTCTTC. Its protein is CSARWLSEQFF.

This clonotype was recorded a few times. The chain links TRBV5-5 to TRBJ2-5; TRBD1 matches 9 bases. The V and J ends lost 1 base and 1 base, in that order; junction bases with no gene match: 5. CDR1 SGHKS and CDR2 YYEKEE come from the germline V gene (reference sequence). The CDR3 extends over 16 amino acids. This CDR3 reads CASSLRTGATQETQYF. The CDR3 DNA reads as TGTGCCAGCAGCTTGCGGACAGGGGCAACCCAAGAGACCCAGTACTTC.

This clonotype was counted many times. One junction end does not reproduce the germline sequence, and a read error may be involved. This chain joins TRBV11-2 and TRBJ1-3; the match to TRBD1 covers 9 bases. The germline gives CDR1 SGHAT, CDR2 FQNNGV. The CDR3 extends over 15 amino acids. CDR3 sequence reads: CVSSFWTGAGNTIYF. The CDR3 bases are TGTGTCAGCAGCTTTTGGACAGGGGCTGGAAACACCATATATTTT.

This clonotype came up many times. The chain carries TRBV6-1 and TRBJ1-2; D gene ambiguous. V was clipped by 4 bases and J by 4 bases, with 7 bases between them. The germline CDR1 and CDR2 sequences are MNHNS and SASEGT. The length of the CDR3 is 12 residues. CDR3 coding DNA: TGTGCCAGCAGTGGAGAGAGCTATGGCTACACCTTC. It yields the protein CASSGESYGYTF.